The rows below give T cell receptor beta chains drawn from one sample of a study of blood T cell repertoires in COVID-19. Method: immunoSEQ multiplex PCR; TCRdb's copy keeps in-frame clones and lacks some. There are tens of thousands of clones in the sample; approximately 81% occur only once, and 15% to 18% lies in the top ten. Sequencing input: peripheral blood. All receptors derive from a woman older than 75 with acute or convalescent COVID-19. Both conserved end residues are part of each CDR3. Fields, in order: CDR3 length, J gene, D gene, clone size, V gene, CDR3 DNA, CDR3 protein. D genes are given only for firm matches. The size of a clone is reported for some rows only, either as once, few or many, or as a class for expanded clones.

length: 15; J: TRBJ2-3; D: NA; size: NA; V: TRBV5-4; DNA: TGTGCCAGCAGCTATGAAGGAGCGGCCACAGATACGCAGTATTTT; CDR3: CASSYEGAATDTQYF
length: 13; J: TRBJ2-3; D: NA; size: once; V: TRBV9; DNA: TGTGCCAGCAGCGGGCGGGGTTTGGATACGCAGTATTTT; CDR3: CASSGRGLDTQYF
length: 15; J: TRBJ2-5; D: TRBD2; size: NA; V: TRBV27; DNA: TGTGCCAGCAGCCCGCAAGGCGGACTAGTAGCGACCCAGTACTTC; CDR3: CASSPQGGLVATQYF
length: 14; J: TRBJ1-3; D: NA; size: NA; V: TRBV10-1; DNA: TGCGCCAGCAGTCAAACCGGAGTCGCAAACACCATATATTTT; CDR3: CASSQTGVANTIYF
length: 14; J: TRBJ2-3; D: TRBD1; size: NA; V: TRBV7-8; DNA: TGTGCCAGCAGCTTGACAGGGGGCACAGATACGCAGTATTTT; CDR3: CASSLTGGTDTQYF
length: 15; J: TRBJ2-7; D: TRBD2; size: NA; V: TRBV3-1/TRBV3-2; DNA: TGTGCCAGCAGGGGGTTAGCGGGGCCTATCATGGAGCAGTACTTC; CDR3: CASRGLAGPIMEQYF
length: 15; J: TRBJ1-1; D: NA; size: NA; V: TRBV27; DNA: TGTGCCAGCAGGAGTTCAGGGTCGTTTAGCACTGAAGCTTTCTTT; CDR3: CASRSSGSFSTEAFF
length: 14; J: TRBJ2-7; D: TRBD2; size: NA; V: TRBV7-2; DNA: TGTGCCAGCAGCGTTAGCGGGGGGTCCTACGAGCAGTACTTC; CDR3: CASSVSGGSYEQYF
length: 15; J: TRBJ1-5; D: NA; size: NA; V: TRBV2; DNA: TGTGCCAGCAGTGTTTTGTCGAGGGCGGATTCAGCCCAGCATTTT; CDR3: CASSVLSRADSAQHF
length: 13; J: TRBJ1-2; D: NA; size: NA; V: TRBV6-2/TRBV6-3; DNA: TGTGCCAGCAGTTATTGGGCCAATGGCGGCTACACCTTC; CDR3: CASSYWANGGYTF